The clone carrying this T cell receptor (beta chain) appeared a few times. Unique molecular identifiers were used in preparing the TCRbeta library. TCRdb processed the PCR reads anew with MiXCR; each CDR3 protein has one entry. The top ten clones hold over 0.95% of a sample with around 600,000 distinct CDR3 sequences, 16% of them seen once. The source of the sample is a study of T-cell reconstitution after alpha-beta-depleted transplantation in children. CDR3 length: 11 residues. Trimming removed 8 bases from V and 3 bases from J, with 7 bases in between. The chain links TRBV12-3 or TRBV12-4 to TRBJ1-1; D gene unclear. This clonotype was sampled from a human donor who donated a stem cell graft to a child with acute myeloid leukemia. The material was PBMCs from the stem cell graft donor, obtained from the stem cell graft. The CDR3 is CASGPDTEAFF. The CDR3 DNA follows: TGTGCCAGCGGTCCCGACACTGAAGCTTTCTTT.